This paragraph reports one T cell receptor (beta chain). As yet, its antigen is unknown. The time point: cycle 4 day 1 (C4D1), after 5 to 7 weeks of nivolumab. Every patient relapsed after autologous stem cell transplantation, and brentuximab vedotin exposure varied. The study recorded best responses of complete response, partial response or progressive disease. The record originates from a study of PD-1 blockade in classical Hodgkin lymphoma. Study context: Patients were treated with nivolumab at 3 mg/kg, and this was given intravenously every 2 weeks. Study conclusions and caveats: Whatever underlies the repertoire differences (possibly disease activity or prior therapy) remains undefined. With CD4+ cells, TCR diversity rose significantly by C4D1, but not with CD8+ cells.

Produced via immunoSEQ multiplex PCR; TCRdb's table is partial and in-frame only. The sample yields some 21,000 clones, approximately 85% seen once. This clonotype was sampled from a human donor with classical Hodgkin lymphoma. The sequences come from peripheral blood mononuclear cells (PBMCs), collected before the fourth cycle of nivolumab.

The CDR3 nucleotides read TGCAGCGTTGTGACAGACCAAGAGACCCAGTACTTC. Translating it yields CSVVTDQETQYF. The chain employs TRBV29-1 and TRBJ2-5; tentatively, D is TRBD1 (5 bases). This CDR3 has 12 amino acids. CDR1 is SQVTM and CDR2 is ANQGSEA in the germline V gene. Trimming cost V 4 bases and J 0 bases, with 6 bases left between them.